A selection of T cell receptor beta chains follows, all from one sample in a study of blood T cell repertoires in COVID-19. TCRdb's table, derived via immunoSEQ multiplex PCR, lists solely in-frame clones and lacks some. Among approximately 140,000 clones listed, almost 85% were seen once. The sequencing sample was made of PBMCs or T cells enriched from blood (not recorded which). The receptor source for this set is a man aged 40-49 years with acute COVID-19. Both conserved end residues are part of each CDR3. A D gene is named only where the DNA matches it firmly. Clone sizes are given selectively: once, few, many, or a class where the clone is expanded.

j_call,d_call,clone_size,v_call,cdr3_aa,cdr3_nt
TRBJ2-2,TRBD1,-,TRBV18,CASSPPKGTGTTGELFF,TGTGCCAGCTCACCCCCGAAGGGGACAGGGACCACCGGGGAGCTGTTTTTT
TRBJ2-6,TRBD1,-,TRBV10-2,CASSPGQGISGANVLTF,TGCGCCAGCAGTCCGGGACAGGGGATTTCGGGGGCCAACGTCCTGACTTTC
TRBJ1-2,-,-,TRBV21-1,CASSLTGGGFSRYGYTF,TGTGCCAGCAGCCTTACAGGGGGAGGCTTTAGCCGCTATGGCTACACCTTC
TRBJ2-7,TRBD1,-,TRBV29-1,CSVEVGTGVGEQYF,TGCAGCGTTGAAGTCGGGACAGGGGTAGGCGAGCAGTACTTC
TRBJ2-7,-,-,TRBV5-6,CASSSTTDYSYEQYF,TGTGCCAGCAGCTCCACGACTGACTACTCCTACGAGCAGTACTTC
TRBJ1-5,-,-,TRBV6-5,CASTPAGFGNQPQHF,TGTGCCAGCACCCCGGCAGGGTTCGGCAATCAGCCCCAGCATTTT
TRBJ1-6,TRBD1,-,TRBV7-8,CASTFRTGGFLSNSPLHF,TGTGCCAGCACCTTTAGGACAGGAGGTTTCCTAAGTAATTCACCCCTCCACTTT
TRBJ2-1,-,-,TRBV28,CASREAPSSYNEQFF,TGTGCCAGCAGGGAGGCCCCGAGCTCCTACAATGAGCAGTTCTTC
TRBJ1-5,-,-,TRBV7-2,CASSLGAGVQPQHF,TGTGCCAGCAGCTTAGGGGCAGGGGTACAGCCCCAGCATTTT
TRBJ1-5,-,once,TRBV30,CAWSVRGSNQPQHF,TGTGCCTGGAGTGTAAGAGGGTCAAATCAGCCCCAGCATTTT
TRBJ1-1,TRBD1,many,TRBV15,CATSRTGFDTEAFF,TGTGCCACCAGCAGGACAGGGTTCGACACTGAAGCTTTCTTT
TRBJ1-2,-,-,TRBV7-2,CASSLGGGARYGYTF,TGTGCCAGCAGCTTAGGAGGGGGGGCTAGGTATGGCTACACCTTC
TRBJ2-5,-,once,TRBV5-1,CASSLSVGEQETQYF,TGCGCCAGCAGCTTGTCAGTCGGGGAACAAGAGACCCAGTACTTC
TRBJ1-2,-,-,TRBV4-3,CASSQDLVTGANYGYTF,TGCGCCAGCAGCCAAGATCTGGTAACAGGTGCTAACTATGGCTACACCTTC
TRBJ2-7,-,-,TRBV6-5,CASSSPARDGGHEQYF,TGTGCCAGCAGTTCCCCCGCCAGGGACGGGGGGCACGAGCAGTACTTC
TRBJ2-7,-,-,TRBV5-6,CASTGDPRDSYEQYF,TGTGCCAGCACAGGGGACCCGAGGGACTCCTACGAGCAGTACTTC
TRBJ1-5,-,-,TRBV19,CASSISGSWAENQPQHF,TGTGCCAGTAGTATCTCCGGATCCTGGGCTGAGAATCAGCCCCAGCATTTT